This record covers a single T cell receptor (beta chain). The data are from a study of blood T cell repertoires in COVID-19. Germline assignment: CDR1 SEHNR and CDR2 FQNEAQ (reference sequence). The CDR3 has 11 residues. V lost 5 bases, J lost 2 bases, and 4 bases lay in between. Authors' data handling: Amplification of reference gene primers provided the estimated nucleated cell counts. TCRdb's copy holds only in-frame clones and misses some; the assay was immunoSEQ multiplex PCR. V, J and clone size are taken as reported in that table, and D and trimming were inferred from the DNA itself. Among about 47,000 clones listed, approximately 90% were seen once.

Sample: peripheral blood. The chain joins TRBV7-9 to TRBJ2-7; the D is unclear. This TCR came from a man between 60 and 75 years old with active COVID-19. The CDR3 coding sequence is TGTGCCAGCAGCCCGGCCTACGAGCAGTACTTC. Amino acid sequence: CASSPAYEQYF.